This TCR beta chain was identified in a study of long-term antiretroviral therapy in people with HIV. Every one of the donors gave at least one pre-ART PBMC sample and at least two post-ART PBMC samples. Each HIV-infected participant was given treatment in the United States. Going into DNA extraction, samples held roughly 0.95-10 million cryopreserved PBMC. immunoSEQ v3.0 was run at survey level. Sequencing had a target that covered about 40,000-50,000 T-cell genomes per sample. Method: immunoSEQ multiplex PCR; TCRdb's copy keeps in-frame clones and lacks some. This table has tens of thousands of clones, 81% appearing once. V dropped 3 bases and J dropped 7; count of bases not matched to a gene: 5. The CDR3 has 15 residues. Germline V CDR1 and CDR2: KGHSH, LQKENI.

The sequenced sample was unsorted PBMCs, obtained 0.1 years before starting antiretroviral therapy. This chain uses TRBV18 with TRBJ1-6, with 8 bases that match TRBD1. This TCR derives from a man in his forties with HIV. The CDR3 is CASSPRDRWNSPLHF. The CDR3 coding sequence is TGTGCCAGCTCACCCAGGGACAGGTGGAATTCACCCCTCCACTTT.